This TCR beta chain appears in the sequencing data of a study of CD8 T cells in Susac syndrome. The authors reverse transcribed roughly 0.5 to 1 ug RNA with random hexamers. TCRdb called the immunoSEQ multiplex PCR reads again in MiXCR, with one record for every CDR3 protein. The sample includes roughly 88,000 distinct CDR3 sequences, about 96% seen only once; the top ten take around 0.41%. The germline gives CDR1 LGHNA, CDR2 YSLEER. The CDR3 runs 15 residues. Trimming left V 0 bases short and J 5 bases short, with 11 bases between. Bulk CD8+ and CD4+ cells came from magnetic negative isolation; CD8+ TEMRA by FACS.

The sample was CD8+ T cells from PBMCs. The chain combines TRBV4-3 with TRBJ2-1; D is uncertain. This clonotype was sampled from a human donor with Susac syndrome. The CDR3 protein is CASSQDGLEHNEQFF. The CDR3 DNA is TGCGCCAGCAGCCAAGACGGGCTAGAGCACAATGAGCAGTTCTTC.